A selection of T cell receptor beta chains follows, all from one sample in a study of T cell repertoires in aging, cancer and after chemotherapy. TCRdb redid the calling of the multiplex PCR reads with MiXCR, one entry per CDR3 protein. The table lists under 8,000 distinct CDR3 sequences, about 50% of them singletons. Material: blood. Source of these receptors: a human donor with a solid tumor. Both conserved end residues are part of each CDR3. D genes are given only for firm matches.

V	D	J	CDR3
TRBV19	.	TRBJ2-7	CASSPGIAYEQYF
TRBV28	.	TRBJ2-7	CASSSYQAGSSYEQYF
TRBV5-5	.	TRBJ2-7	CASSLSAQQYF
TRBV24-1	TRBD1	TRBJ2-7	CATSPGQGRSYEQYF
TRBV5-4	TRBD1	TRBJ1-2	CASSSGQTYGYTF
TRBV7-2	.	TRBJ1-3	CASSLWSSSGNTIYF
TRBV7-9	.	TRBJ1-1	CASSFPPRQGGTEAFF
TRBV6-5	.	TRBJ1-1	CASSRAGINTEAFF
TRBV28	.	TRBJ1-6	CASKQTDHSYNSPLHF
TRBV7-9	.	TRBJ2-5	CASSGWGLETQYF
TRBV20-1	.	TRBJ1-2	CRPRSSNYGYTF
TRBV20-1	TRBD1	TRBJ2-7	CSANRQGVYEQYF
TRBV19	TRBD1	TRBJ1-5	CASSVQDRGSNQPQHF
TRBV28	.	TRBJ1-2	CGAGYGYTF
TRBV27	TRBD2	TRBJ2-2	CASSGLAGGDRFF
TRBV6-4	.	TRBJ2-7	CASSERPCAYEQYF
TRBV5-5	.	TRBJ1-2	CASSLVREYGYTF
TRBV20-1	TRBD2	TRBJ2-7	CSARDGEVGRAYEQYF
TRBV20-1	.	TRBJ1-1	CSARETLILLNTEAFF
TRBV28	.	TRBJ2-1	CASSSVYNEQFF
TRBV5-4	.	TRBJ2-2	CASSLGLAGELFF
TRBV19	TRBD1	TRBJ1-4	CASSFPDRVGEKLFF
TRBV19	TRBD1	TRBJ1-1	CASSTTGVEGGAEAFF
TRBV27	.	TRBJ1-4	CASSFRDEKLFF
TRBV19	.	TRBJ1-1	CASSIPRANTEAFF
TRBV27	.	TRBJ1-2	CASIGACGYTF
TRBV28	.	TRBJ2-3	CASSFEATTDTQYF
TRBV19	.	TRBJ2-7	CASSADRDTYYEQYF
TRBV20-1	TRBD2	TRBJ2-7	CSASIQSRDYDAYEQYF
TRBV18	TRBD1	TRBJ2-7	CASSPSGQASYEQYF
TRBV20-1	.	TRBJ1-1	CSVLPKRGEAFF
TRBV28	.	TRBJ1-2	CASSLWQSRYHGYTF
TRBV20-1	TRBD1	TRBJ2-5	CSAEGGSQETKYF
TRBV10-3	.	TRBJ2-7	CAISPGAGGSYEQYF
TRBV28	.	TRBJ1-1	CASSLGRPEAFF
TRBV7-9	TRBD1	TRBJ2-3	CASSPDGQGLAYTDTQYF